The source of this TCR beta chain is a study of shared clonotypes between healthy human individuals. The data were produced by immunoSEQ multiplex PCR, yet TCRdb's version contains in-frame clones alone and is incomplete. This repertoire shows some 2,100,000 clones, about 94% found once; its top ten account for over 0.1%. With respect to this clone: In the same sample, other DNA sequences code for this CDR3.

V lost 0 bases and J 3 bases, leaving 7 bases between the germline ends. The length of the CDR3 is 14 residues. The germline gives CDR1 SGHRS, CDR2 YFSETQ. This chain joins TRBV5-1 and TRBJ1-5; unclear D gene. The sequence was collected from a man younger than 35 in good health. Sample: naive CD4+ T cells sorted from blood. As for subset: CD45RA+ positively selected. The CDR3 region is CASSLGQPNQPQHF. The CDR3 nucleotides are TGCGCCAGCAGCTTGGGACAACCCAATCAGCCCCAGCATTTT.